Sequencing of this T cell receptor beta chain was carried out in a study of beta chain features in type 1 diabetes. In regard to this clone: Its antigen is undetermined.

The authors took one heparinised blood draw, averaging approximately 0.12 L, from each donor. CD45RO/CCR7/CD25/CD127/CD95/CD27 separated CD4+ naive, central memory, regulatory and stem cell-like memory cells by sorting. Study outcomes and limitations: For patients, the naive, central memory and Treg TCRB repertoires appeared more alike than for healthy donors. Unsettled here was the matter of whether HLA type influences TCRB rearrangement.

The CDR3 has 13 amino acids. Germline V CDR1 and CDR2: SEHNR, FQNEAQ (reference sequence). Trimming removed 6 bases at V and 0 bases at J, with 8 bases between. The entirety of the isolated RNA underwent reverse transcription, so expressed TCRB transcripts were sequenced. Repertoires were generated with immunoSEQ multiplex PCR, while TCRdb's copy carries only in-frame clones and drops some. The sample comprises approximately 380,000 clones, roughly 16% of which are singletons, and about 0.019% rests with the top ten. The receptor's source is a woman between 18 and 30 years old in good health. The J gene is TRBJ1-1, the V gene TRBV7-9; D gene uncertain. Sequencing was done on a sample of naive CD4+ T cells from blood. The CDR3 DNA follows: TGTGCCAGCAGTACCAGTGTGAACACTGAAGCTTTCTTT. Its protein is CASSTSVNTEAFF.